The entry below describes one T cell receptor (beta chain). Its antigen is as yet unknown. The entry originates in a study of T cell responses to AZD1222 COVID-19 vaccine. Study-wide results and limits: Unmutated regions of variants are reportedly targeted by nearly half of spike-specific TCRs.

Germline V lookup: CDR1 SGHVS, CDR2 FNYEAQ. CDR3 length: 15 amino acids. After removal of 4 bases from V and 7 bases from J, the junction contained 6 bases not matched to a gene. The method was immunoSEQ multiplex PCR; TCRdb's version includes in-frame clones alone and lacks a portion of them. The sample shows about 110,000 clones, 85% to 90% of them seen only once. The chain links TRBV7-6 to TRBJ2-1, with 11 bases that match TRBD1. The origin of this receptor is an adult in good health. Source: peripheral blood, taken on day 0 of AZD1222 vaccination. Here the CDR3 DNA reads TGTGCCAGCAGCTCCGGACAGGGGGCGGCGAATGAGCAGTTCTTC. Translated, it gives CASSSGQGAANEQFF.